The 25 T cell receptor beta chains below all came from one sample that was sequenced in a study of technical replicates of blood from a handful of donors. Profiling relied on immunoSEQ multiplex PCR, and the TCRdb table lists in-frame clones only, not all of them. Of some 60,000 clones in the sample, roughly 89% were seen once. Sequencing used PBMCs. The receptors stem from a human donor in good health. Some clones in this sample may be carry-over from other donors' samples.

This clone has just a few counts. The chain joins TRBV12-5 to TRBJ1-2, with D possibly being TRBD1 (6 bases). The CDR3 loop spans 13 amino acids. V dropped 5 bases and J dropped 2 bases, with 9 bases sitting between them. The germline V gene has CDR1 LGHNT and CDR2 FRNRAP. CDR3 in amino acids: CASGIGQNYGYTF. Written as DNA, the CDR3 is TGTGCTAGTGGTATAGGACAGAACTATGGCTACACCTTC. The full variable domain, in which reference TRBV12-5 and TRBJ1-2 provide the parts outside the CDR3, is DARVTQTPRHKVTEMGQEVTMRCQPILGHNTVFWYRQTMMQGLELLAYFRNRAPLDDSGMPKDRFSAEMPDATLATLKIQPSEPRDSAVYFCASGIGQNYGYTFGSGTRLTVV.

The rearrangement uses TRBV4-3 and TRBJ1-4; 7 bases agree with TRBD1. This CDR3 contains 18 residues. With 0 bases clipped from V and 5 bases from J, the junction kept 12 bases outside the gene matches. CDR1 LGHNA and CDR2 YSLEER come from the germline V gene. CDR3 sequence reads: CASSQEFARDSINEKLFF. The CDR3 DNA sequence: TGCGCCAGCAGCCAAGAGTTCGCCCGGGACAGCATCAATGAAAAACTGTTTTTT.

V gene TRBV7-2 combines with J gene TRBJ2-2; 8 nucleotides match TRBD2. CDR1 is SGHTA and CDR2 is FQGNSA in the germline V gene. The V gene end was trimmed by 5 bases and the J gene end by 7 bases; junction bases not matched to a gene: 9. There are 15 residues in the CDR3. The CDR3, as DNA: TGTGCCAGCAGCCCAGCCGGGACTAGTGGCGGGGAGCTGTTTTTT. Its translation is CASSPAGTSGGELFF.

The CDR3 DNA follows: TGTGCCAGCAGCCCCTACTCTACAGGGCCCTATGGCTACACCTTC. Residues: CASSPYSTGPYGYTF. The chain links TRBV7-9 to TRBJ1-2; tentatively, D is TRBD1 (6 bases). The CDR3 extends over 15 amino acids. Germline V gene lookup returns CDR1 SEHNR and CDR2 FQNEAQ (reference sequence). Trimming took off 5 bases at V and 4 bases at J, with 17 bases between the two ends. The full variable domain, with the rest looked up from reference TRBV7-9 and TRBJ1-2, is DTGVSQNPRHKITKRGQNVTFRCDPISEHNRLYWYRQTLGQGPEFLTYFQNEAQLEKSRLLSDRFSAERPKGSFSTLEIQRTEQGDSAMYLCASSPYSTGPYGYTFGSGTRLTVV.

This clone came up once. The CDR3 loop reads CASSSQGADEKLFF. The CDR3 nucleotides are TGTGCCAGCAGCTCCCAGGGGGCGGACGAAAAACTGTTTTTT. The rearrangement joins TRBV7-9 to TRBJ1-4, with 8 positions matching TRBD1. Trimming cost V 4 bases and J 8 bases; bases outside gene matches: 6. This CDR3 contains 14 residues. Germline CDR1 is SEHNR and CDR2 is FQNEAQ (reference sequence).

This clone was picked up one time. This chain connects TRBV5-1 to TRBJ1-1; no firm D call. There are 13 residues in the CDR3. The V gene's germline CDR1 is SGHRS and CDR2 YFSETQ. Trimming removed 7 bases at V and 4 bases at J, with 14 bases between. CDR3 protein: CASRTAVTTEAFF. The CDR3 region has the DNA TGCGCCAGCCGAACAGCGGTGACCACTGAAGCTTTCTTT. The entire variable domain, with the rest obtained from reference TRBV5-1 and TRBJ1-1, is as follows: KAGVTQTPRYLIKTRGQQVTLSCSPISGHRSVSWYQQTPGQGLQFLFEYFSETQRNKGNFPGRFSGRQFSNSRSEMNVSTLELGDSALYLCASRTAVTTEAFFGQGTRLTVV.

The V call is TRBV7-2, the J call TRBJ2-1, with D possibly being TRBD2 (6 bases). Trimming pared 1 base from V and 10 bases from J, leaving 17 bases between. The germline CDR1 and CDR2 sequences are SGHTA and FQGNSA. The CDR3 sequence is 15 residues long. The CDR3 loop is CASSLGGGPWKEQFF. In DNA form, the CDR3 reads TGTGCCAGCAGCTTAGGGGGAGGTCCGTGGAAGGAGCAGTTCTTC.

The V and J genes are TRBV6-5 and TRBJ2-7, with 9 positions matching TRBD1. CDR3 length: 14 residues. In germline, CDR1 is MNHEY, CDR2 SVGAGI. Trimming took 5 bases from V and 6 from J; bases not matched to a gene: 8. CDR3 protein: CASSEPGQGAEQYF. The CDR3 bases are TGTGCCAGCAGTGAACCGGGACAGGGAGCCGAGCAGTACTTC.

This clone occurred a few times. The CDR3: CASSLSEPNTEAFF. Written as DNA, the CDR3 is TGTGCCAGCAGTTTATCTGAGCCGAACACTGAAGCTTTCTTT. The chain links TRBV27 to TRBJ1-1; no firm D call. The CDR3 is 14 amino acids. CDR1 MNHEY and CDR2 SMNVEV come from the germline V gene (reference sequence). V lost 0 bases and J lost 1, with 6 bases in between.

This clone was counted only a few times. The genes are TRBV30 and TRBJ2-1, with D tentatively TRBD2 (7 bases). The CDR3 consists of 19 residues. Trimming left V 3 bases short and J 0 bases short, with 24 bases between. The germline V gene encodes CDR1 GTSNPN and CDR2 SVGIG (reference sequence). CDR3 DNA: TGTGCCTGGAGCGGGGGGCTCGTCAGGACTCCTATCTCCTACAATGAGCAGTTCTTC. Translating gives CAWSGGLVRTPISYNEQFF.

The CDR3 nucleotides are TGCGCCAGCAGCTTGGCACAGGGATCGGACACTGAAGCTTTCTTT. It yields the protein CASSLAQGSDTEAFF. This sequence joins TRBV5-1 and TRBJ1-1; tentatively, D is TRBD1 (6 bases). The CDR3 consists of 15 residues. CDR1 SGHRS and CDR2 YFSETQ come from the germline V gene. V was shortened by 0 bases and J by 3 bases, with 12 bases between the two germline ends.

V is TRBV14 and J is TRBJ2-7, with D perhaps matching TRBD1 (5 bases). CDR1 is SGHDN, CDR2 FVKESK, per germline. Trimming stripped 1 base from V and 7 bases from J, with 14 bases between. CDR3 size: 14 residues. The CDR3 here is CASSQVRGHGEQYF. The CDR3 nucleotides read TGTGCCAGCAGCCAAGTGCGAGGACATGGGGAGCAGTACTTC.

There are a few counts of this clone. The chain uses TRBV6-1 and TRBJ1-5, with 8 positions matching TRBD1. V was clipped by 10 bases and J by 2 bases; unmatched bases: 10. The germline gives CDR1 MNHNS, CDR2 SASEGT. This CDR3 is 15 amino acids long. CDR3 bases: TGTGCCATCTCCTTGGGACAGGCGGGCAATCAGCCCCAGCATTTT. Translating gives CAISLGQAGNQPQHF.

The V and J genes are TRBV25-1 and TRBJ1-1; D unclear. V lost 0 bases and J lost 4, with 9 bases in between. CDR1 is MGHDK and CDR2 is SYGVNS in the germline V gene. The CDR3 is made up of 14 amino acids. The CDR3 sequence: CASSEYSGFTEAFF. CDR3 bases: TGTGCCAGCAGTGAATATTCGGGGTTCACTGAAGCTTTCTTT.

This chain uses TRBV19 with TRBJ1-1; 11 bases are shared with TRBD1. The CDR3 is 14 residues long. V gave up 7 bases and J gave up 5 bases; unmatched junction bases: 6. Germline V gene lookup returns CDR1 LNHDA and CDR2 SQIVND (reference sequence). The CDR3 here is CASTRTGGWTEAFF. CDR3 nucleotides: TGTGCCAGTACCCGGACAGGGGGCTGGACTGAAGCTTTCTTT.

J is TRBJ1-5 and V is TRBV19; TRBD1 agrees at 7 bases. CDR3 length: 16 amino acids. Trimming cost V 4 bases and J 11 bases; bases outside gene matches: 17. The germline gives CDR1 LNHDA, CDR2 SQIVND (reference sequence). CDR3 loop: CASSTGDRGFLGTQHF. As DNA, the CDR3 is TGTGCCAGTAGTACAGGGGACAGAGGATTCCTGGGGACCCAGCATTTT.

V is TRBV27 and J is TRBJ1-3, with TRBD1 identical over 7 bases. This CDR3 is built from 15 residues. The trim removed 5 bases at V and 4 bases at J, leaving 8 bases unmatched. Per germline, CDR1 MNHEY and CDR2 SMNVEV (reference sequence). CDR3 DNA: TGTGCCAGCAGTCCGACAGGGTATGGAGGAAACACCATATATTTT. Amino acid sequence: CASSPTGYGGNTIYF.

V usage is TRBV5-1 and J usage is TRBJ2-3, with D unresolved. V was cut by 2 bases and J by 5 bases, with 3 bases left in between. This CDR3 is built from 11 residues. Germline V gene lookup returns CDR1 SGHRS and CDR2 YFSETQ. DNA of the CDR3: TGCGCCAGCAGCTTTCAAGATACGCAGTATTTT. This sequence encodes CASSFQDTQYF.

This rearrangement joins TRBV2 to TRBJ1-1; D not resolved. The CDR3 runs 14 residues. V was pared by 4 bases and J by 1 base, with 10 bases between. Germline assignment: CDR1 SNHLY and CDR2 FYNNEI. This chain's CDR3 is CASSVALSNTEAFF. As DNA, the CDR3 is TGTGCCAGCAGTGTGGCCTTATCGAACACTGAAGCTTTCTTT. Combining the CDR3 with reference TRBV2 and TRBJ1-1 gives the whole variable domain EPEVTQTPSHQVTQMGQEVILRCVPISNHLYFYWYRQILGQKVEFLVSFYNNEISEKSEIFDDQFSVERPDGSNFTLKIRSTKLEDSAMYFCASSVALSNTEAFFGQGTRLTVV.

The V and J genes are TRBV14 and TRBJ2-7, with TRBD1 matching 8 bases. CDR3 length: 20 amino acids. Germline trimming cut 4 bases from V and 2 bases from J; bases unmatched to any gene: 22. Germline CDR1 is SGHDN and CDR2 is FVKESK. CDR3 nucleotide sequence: TGTGCCAGCAGCCGGCTACGTGCGACAGGGGTTAGCGGAGTACCCTACGAGCAGTACTTC. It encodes CASSRLRATGVSGVPYEQYF.

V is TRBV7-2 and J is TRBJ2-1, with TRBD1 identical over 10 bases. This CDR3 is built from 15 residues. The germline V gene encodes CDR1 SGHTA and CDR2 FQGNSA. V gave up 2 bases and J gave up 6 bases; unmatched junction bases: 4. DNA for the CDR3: TGTGCCAGCAGCTTACGGACAGGGGGGGGCAATGAGCAGTTCTTC. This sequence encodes CASSLRTGGGNEQFF.

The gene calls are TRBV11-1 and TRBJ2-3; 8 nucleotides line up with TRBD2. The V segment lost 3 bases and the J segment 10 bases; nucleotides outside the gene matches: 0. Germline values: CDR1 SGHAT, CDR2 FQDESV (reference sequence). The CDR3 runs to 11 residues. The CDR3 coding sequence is TGTGCCAGCAGCTTCGGGGGGGCGCAGTATTTT. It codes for CASSFGGAQYF. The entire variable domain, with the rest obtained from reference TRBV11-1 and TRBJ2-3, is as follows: EAEVAQSPRYKITEKSQAVAFWCDPISGHATLYWYRQILGQGPELLVQFQDESVVDDSQLPKDRFSAERLKGVDSTLKIQPAELGDSAMYLCASSFGGAQYFGPGTRLTVL.

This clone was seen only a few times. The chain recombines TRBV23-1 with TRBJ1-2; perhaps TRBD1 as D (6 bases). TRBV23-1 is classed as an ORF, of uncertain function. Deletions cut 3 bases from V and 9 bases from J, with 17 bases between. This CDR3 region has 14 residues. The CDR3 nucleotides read TGCGCCAGCAGTCACGGACAGTCGGGTCGAAGCTACACCTTC. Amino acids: CASSHGQSGRSYTF.

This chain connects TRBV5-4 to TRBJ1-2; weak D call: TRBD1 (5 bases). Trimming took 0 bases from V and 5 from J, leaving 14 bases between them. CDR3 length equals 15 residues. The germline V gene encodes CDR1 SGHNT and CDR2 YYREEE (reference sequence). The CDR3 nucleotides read TGTGCCAGCAGCTTGGACGGGGGGAATAGGTATGGCTACACCTTC. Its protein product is CASSLDGGNRYGYTF.

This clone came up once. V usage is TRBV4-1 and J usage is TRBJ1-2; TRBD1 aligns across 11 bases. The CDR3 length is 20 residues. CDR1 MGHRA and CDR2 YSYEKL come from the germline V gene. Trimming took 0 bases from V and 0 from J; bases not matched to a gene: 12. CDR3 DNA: TGCGCCAGCAGCCAAGAGATCTGGTTGGGACAGGGGGGACCTAACTATGGCTACACCTTC. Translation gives CASSQEIWLGQGGPNYGYTF.